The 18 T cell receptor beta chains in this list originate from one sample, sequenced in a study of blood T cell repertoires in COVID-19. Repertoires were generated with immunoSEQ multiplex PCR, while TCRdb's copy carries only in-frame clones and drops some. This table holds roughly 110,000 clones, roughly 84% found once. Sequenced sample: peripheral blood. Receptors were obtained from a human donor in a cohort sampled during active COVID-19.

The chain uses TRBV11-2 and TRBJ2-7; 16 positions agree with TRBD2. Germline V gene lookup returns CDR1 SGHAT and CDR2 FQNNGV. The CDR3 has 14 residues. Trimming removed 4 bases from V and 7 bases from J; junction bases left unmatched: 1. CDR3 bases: TGTGCCAGCAGCTGGGGACTAGCGGGAGGGGAGCAGTACGTC. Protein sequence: CASSWGLAGGEQYV.

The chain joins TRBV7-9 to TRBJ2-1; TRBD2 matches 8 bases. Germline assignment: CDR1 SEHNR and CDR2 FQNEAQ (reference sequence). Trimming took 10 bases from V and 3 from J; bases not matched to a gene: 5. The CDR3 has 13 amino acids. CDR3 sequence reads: CANQREYYNEQFF. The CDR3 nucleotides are TGTGCCAATCAGCGGGAGTACTACAATGAGCAGTTCTTC.

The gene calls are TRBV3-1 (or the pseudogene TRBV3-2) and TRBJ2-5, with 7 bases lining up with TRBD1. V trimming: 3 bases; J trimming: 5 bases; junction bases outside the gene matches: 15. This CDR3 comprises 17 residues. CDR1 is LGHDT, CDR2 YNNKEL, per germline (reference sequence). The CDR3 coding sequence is TGTGCCAGCAGCCAGAGGGGACAGTCTCTGGGCGGTGAGACCCAGTACTTC. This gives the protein CASSQRGQSLGGETQYF.

This CDR3 reads CASSPGTGAQETQYF. The CDR3 DNA follows: TGTGCCAGCAGTCCCGGGACAGGGGCTCAAGAGACCCAGTACTTC. The chain carries TRBV11-3 and TRBJ2-5, with TRBD1 identical over 10 bases. V lost 6 bases to trimming and J lost 2 bases; unmatched junction nucleotides: 6. The CDR3 runs 15 residues. The V gene's germline CDR1 is SGHNT and CDR2 YENEEA.

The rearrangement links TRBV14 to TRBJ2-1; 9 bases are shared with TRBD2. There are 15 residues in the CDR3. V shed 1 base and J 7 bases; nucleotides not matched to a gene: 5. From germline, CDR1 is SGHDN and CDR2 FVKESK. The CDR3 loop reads CASSQGLAVQNEQFF. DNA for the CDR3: TGTGCCAGCAGCCAAGGACTAGCGGTACAGAATGAGCAGTTCTTC.

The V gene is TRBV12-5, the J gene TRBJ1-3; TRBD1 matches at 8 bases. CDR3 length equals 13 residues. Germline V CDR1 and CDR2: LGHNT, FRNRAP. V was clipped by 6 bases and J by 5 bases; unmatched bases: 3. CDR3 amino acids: CASGGTGRNTIYF. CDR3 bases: TGTGCTAGTGGGGGGACAGGCAGAAACACCATATATTTT. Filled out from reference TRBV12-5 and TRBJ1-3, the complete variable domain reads DARVTQTPRHKVTEMGQEVTMRCQPILGHNTVFWYRQTMMQGLELLAYFRNRAPLDDSGMPKDRFSAEMPDATLATLKIQPSEPRDSAVYFCASGGTGRNTIYFGEGSWLTVV.

CDR3 sequence (DNA): TGTGCCAGCACAAAGCGGAGATTCGAAGCTTTCTTT. Translating it yields CASTKRRFEAFF. The chain joins TRBV28 to TRBJ1-1, with D unresolved. Germline loops: CDR1 MDHEN, CDR2 SYDVKM. The CDR3 consists of 12 residues. Trimming left V 7 bases short and J 8 bases short, with 14 bases between.

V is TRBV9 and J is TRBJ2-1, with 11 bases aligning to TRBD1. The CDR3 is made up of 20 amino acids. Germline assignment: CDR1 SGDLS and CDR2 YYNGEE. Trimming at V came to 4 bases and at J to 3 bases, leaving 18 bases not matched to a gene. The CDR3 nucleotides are TGTGCCAGCAGCCCGAAAGCTGCCATCGCCGGGACAGGGGGCTACAATGAGCAGTTCTTC. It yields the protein CASSPKAAIAGTGGYNEQFF.

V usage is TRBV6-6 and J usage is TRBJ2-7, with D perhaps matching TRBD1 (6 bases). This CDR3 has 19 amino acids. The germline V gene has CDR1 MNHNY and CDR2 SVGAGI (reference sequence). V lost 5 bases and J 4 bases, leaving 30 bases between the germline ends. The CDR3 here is CASSRSIIPSGGQRYEQYF. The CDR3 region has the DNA TGTGCCAGCAGTCGCTCGATTATCCCTAGTGGGGGACAAAGATACGAGCAGTACTTC.

The CDR3 DNA sequence: TGTGCCAGTAGTATGGACCCCGGGAGGCGCTACGAGCAGTACTTC. Translating gives CASSMDPGRRYEQYF. The genes are TRBV19 and TRBJ2-7; TRBD2 agrees at 7 bases. The CDR3 has 15 amino acids. Trimming took 3 bases from V and 3 from J; bases not matched to a gene: 8. Germline CDR1 is LNHDA and CDR2 is SQIVND (reference sequence).

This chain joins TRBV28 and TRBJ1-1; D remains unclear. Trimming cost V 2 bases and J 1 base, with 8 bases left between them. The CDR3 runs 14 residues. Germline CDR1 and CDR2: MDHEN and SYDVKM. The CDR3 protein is CASSLEQQNTEAFF. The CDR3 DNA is TGTGCCAGCAGTTTAGAACAGCAGAACACTGAAGCTTTCTTT. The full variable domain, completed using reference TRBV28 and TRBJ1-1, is DVKVTQSSRYLVKRTGEKVFLECVQDMDHENMFWYRQDPGLGLRLIYFSYDVKMKEKGDIPEGYSVSREKKERFSLILESASTNQTSMYLCASSLEQQNTEAFFGQGTRLTVV.

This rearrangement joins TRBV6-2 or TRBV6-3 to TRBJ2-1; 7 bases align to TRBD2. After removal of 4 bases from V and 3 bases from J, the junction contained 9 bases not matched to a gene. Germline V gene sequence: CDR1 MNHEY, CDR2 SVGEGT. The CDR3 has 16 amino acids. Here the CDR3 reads CASSSRREVDYNEQFF. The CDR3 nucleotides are TGTGCCAGCAGTTCCCGACGGGAGGTAGACTACAATGAGCAGTTCTTC.

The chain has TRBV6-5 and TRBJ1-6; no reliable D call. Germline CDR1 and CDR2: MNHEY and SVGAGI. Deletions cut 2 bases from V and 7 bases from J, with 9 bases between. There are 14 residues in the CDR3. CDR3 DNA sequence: TGTGCCAGCAGTTACACGGCGAGGAATTCACCCCTCCACTTT. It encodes CASSYTARNSPLHF.

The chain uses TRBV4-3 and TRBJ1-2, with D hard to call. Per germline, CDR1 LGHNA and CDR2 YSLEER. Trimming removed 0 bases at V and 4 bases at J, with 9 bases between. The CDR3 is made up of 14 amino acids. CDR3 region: CASSQDTSGYGYTF. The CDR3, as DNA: TGCGCCAGCAGCCAAGATACAAGCGGCTATGGCTACACCTTC.

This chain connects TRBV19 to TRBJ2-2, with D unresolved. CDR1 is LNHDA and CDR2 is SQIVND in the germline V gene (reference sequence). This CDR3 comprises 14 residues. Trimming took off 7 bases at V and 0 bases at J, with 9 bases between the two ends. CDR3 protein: CASNGWTNTGELFF. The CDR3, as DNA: TGTGCCAGTAACGGGTGGACGAACACCGGGGAGCTGTTTTTT.

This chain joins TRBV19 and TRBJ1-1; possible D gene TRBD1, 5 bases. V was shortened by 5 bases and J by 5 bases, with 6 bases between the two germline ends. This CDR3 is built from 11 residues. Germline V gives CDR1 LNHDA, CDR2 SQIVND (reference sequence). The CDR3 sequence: CASSYRTEAFF. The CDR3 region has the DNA TGTGCCAGTAGTTACAGGACTGAAGCTTTCTTT.

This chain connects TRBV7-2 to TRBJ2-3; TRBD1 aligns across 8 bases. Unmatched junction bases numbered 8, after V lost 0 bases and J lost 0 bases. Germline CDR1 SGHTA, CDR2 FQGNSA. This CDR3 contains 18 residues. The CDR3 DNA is TGTGCCAGCAGCTTAGCCCTGACAGGGGTCCGAAGCACAGATACGCAGTATTTT. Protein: CASSLALTGVRSTDTQYF.

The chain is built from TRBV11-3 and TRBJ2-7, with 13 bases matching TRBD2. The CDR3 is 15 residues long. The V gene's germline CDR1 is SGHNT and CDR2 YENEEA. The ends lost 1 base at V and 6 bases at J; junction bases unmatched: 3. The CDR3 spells CASSLGGLAGTEQYF. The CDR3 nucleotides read TGTGCCAGCAGCTTAGGGGGACTAGCGGGAACCGAGCAGTACTTC.